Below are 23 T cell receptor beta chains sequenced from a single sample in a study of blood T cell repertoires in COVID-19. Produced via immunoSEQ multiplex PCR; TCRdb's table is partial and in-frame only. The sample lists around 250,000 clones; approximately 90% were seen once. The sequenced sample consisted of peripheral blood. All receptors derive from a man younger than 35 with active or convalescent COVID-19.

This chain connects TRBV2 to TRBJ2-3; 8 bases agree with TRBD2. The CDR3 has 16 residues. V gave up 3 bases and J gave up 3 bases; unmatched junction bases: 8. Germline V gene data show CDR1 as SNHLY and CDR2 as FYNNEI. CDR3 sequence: CASSEGTSFSTDTQYF. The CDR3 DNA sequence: TGTGCCAGCAGTGAGGGGACTAGTTTTTCGACAGATACGCAGTATTTT.

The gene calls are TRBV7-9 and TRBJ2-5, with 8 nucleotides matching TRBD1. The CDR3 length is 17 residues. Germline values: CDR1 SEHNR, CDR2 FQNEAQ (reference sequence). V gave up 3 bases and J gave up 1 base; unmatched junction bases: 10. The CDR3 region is CASSLVGWTGFQETQYF. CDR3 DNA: TGTGCCAGCAGCTTGGTCGGCTGGACAGGGTTCCAAGAGACCCAGTACTTC.

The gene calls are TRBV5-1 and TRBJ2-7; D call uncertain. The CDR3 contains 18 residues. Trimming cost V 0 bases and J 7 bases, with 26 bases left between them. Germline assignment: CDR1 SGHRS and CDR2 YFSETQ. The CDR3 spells CASSLVVNSATLSREQYF. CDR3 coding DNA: TGCGCCAGCAGCTTGGTTGTTAATTCAGCGACTCTCTCGCGGGAGCAGTACTTC.

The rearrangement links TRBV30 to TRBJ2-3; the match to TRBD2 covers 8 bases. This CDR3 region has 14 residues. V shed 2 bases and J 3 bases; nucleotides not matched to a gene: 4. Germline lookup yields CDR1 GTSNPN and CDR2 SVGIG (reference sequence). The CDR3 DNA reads TGTGCCTGGAGTCGGGGGGGAAGTACAGATACGCAGTATTTT. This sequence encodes CAWSRGGSTDTQYF.

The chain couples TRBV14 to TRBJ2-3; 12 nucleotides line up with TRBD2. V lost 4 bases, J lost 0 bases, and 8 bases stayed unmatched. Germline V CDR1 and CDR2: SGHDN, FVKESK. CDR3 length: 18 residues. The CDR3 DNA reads TGTGCCAGCAGCCTCCGGTCCGGACTAGCGGGGAGCACAGATACGCAGTATTTT. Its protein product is CASSLRSGLAGSTDTQYF.

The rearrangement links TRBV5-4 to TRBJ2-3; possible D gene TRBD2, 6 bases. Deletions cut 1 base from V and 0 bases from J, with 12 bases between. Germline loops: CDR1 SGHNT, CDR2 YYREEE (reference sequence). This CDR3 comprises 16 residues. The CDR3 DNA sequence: TGTGCCAGCAGCTTGTATACGGGGACTAGCACAGATACGCAGTATTTT. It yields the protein CASSLYTGTSTDTQYF.

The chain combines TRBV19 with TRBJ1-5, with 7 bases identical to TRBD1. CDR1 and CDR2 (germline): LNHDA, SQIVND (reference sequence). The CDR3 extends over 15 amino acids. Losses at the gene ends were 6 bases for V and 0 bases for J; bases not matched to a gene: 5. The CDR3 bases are TGTGCCAGTAGCACACAGGGGTATAGCAATCAGCCCCAGCATTTT. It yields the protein CASSTQGYSNQPQHF.

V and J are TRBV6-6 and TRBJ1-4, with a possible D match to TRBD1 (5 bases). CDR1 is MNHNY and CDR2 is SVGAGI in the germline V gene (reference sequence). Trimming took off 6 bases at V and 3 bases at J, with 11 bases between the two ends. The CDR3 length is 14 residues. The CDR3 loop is CASSPGLPNEKLFF. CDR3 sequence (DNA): TGTGCCAGCAGCCCGGGACTCCCTAATGAAAAACTGTTTTTT.

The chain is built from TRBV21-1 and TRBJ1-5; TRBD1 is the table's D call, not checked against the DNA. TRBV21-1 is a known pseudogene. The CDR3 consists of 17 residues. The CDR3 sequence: CASSKVTGSEGNQPQHF. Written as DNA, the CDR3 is TGTGCCAGCAGCAAAGTAACAGGGAGTGAGGGGAATCAGCCCCAGCATTTT.

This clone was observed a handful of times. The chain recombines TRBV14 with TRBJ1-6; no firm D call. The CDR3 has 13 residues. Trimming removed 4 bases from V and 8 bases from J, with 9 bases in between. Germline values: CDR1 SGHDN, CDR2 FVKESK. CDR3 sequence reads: CASSPRRDSPLHF. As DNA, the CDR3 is TGTGCCAGCAGCCCTCGGAGGGATTCACCCCTCCACTTT.

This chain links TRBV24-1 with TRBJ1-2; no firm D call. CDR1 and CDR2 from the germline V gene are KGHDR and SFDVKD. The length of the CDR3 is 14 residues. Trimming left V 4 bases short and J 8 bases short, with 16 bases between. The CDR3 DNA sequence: TGTGCCACCAGTGACGAGACTGTTCGTTGGGGCTACACCTTC. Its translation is CATSDETVRWGYTF.

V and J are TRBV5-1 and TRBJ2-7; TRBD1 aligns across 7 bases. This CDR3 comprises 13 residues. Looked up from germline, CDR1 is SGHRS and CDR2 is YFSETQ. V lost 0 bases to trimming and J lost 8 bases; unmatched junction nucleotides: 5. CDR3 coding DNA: TGCGCCAGCAGCTTGGGACAGGGTGGGAAGCAGTACTTC. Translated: CASSLGQGGKQYF.

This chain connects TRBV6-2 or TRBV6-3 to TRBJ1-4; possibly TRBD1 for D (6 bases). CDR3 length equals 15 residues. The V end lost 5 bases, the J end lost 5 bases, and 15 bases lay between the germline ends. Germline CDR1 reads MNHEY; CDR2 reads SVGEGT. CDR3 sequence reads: CASSRLQGLNEKLFF. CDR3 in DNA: TGTGCCAGCAGTCGCCTACAGGGTTTGAATGAAAAACTGTTTTTT.

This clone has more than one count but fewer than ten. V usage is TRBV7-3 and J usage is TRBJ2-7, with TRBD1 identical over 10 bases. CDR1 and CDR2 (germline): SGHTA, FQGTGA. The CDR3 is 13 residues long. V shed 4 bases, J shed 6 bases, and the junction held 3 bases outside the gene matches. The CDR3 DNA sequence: TGTGCCAGCAGCTCGGGACAGGGGTCCGAGCAGTACTTC. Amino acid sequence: CASSSGQGSEQYF.

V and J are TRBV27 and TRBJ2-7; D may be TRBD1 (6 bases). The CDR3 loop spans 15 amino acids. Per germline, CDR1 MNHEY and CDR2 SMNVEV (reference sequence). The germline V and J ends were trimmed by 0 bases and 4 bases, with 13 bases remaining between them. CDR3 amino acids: CASSLSKGEPYEQYF. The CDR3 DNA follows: TGTGCCAGCAGTTTATCGAAGGGGGAGCCATACGAGCAGTACTTC.

The CDR3 region is CASSARQMNTEAFF. Written as DNA, the CDR3 is TGTGCCAGCAGCGCCCGACAGATGAACACTGAAGCTTTCTTT. The chain is built from TRBV11-1 and TRBJ1-1, with a possible D match to TRBD1 (5 bases). Between the trimmed V and J ends, which lost 5 bases and 0 bases, there was a span of 10 bases. In germline, CDR1 is SGHAT, CDR2 FQDESV (reference sequence). The CDR3 consists of 14 residues.

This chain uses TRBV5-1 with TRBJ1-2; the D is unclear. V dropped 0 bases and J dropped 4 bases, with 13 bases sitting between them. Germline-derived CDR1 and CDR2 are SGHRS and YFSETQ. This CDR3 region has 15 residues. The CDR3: CASSLVSGESYGYTF. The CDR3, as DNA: TGCGCCAGCAGCTTGGTGAGTGGAGAGTCCTATGGCTACACCTTC.

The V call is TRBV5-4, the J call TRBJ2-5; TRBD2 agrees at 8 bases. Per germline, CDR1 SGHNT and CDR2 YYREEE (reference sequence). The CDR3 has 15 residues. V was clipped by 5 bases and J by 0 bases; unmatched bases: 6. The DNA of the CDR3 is TGTGCCAGCAGTTTAGCGGGATGGGACCAAGAGACCCAGTACTTC. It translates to CASSLAGWDQETQYF.

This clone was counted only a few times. The CDR3 loop reads CSVEYETQYF. Written as DNA, the CDR3 is TGCAGCGTTGAATATGAGACCCAGTACTTC. The chain combines TRBV29-1 with TRBJ2-5; D gene unclear. This CDR3 is 10 amino acids long. Germline V gives CDR1 SQVTM, CDR2 ANQGSEA. Between the trimmed V and J ends, which lost 2 bases and 5 bases, there was a span of 3 bases.

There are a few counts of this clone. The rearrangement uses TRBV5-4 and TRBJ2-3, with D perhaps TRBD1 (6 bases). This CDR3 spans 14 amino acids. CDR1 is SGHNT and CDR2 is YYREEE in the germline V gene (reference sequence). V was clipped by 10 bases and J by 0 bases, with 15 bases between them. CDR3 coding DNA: TGTGCCGGGAAGGGGGAACGTAGCACAGATACGCAGTATTTT. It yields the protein CAGKGERSTDTQYF.

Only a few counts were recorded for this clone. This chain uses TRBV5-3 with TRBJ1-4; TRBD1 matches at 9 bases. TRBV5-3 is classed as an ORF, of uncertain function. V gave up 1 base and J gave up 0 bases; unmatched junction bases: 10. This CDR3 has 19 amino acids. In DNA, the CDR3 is TGTGCCAGAAGCTTGAAGATGGGACAGGGTAAAGCAACTAATGAAAAACTGTTTTTT. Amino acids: CARSLKMGQGKATNEKLFF.

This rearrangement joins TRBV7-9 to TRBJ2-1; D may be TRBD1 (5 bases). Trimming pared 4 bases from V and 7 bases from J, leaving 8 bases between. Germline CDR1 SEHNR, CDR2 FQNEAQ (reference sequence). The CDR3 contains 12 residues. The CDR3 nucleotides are TGTGCCAGCAGCTACTCAGGGAATGAGCAGTTCTTC. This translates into CASSYSGNEQFF.

CDR3 sequence reads: CASSLLGGRNQETQYF. CDR3 in DNA: TGTGCCAGCAGCTTACTGGGCGGGCGGAACCAAGAGACCCAGTACTTC. The chain links TRBV7-3 to TRBJ2-5; possible D gene TRBD2, 5 bases. The germline V gene has CDR1 SGHTA and CDR2 FQGTGA. The length of the CDR3 is 16 residues. Trimming left V 2 bases short and J 0 bases short, with 13 bases between.